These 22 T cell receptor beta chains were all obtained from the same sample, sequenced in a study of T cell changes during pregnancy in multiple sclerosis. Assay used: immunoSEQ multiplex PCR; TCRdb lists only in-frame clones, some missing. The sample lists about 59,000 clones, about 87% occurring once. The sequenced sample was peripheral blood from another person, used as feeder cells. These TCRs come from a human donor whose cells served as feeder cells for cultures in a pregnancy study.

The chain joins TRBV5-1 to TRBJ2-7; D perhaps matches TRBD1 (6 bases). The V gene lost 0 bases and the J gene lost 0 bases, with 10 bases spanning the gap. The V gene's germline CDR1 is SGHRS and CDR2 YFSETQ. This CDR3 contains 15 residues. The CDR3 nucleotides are TGCGCCAGCAGCTTGGTTCCAGGGGACTCCTACGAGCAGTACTTC. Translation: CASSLVPGDSYEQYF.

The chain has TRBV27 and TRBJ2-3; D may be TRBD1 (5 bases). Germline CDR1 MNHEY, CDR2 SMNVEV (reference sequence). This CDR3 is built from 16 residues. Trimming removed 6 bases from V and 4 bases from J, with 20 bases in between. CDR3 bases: TGTGCCAGCAGCTCTCCGTGGCAGGGCCGTGCAGATACGCAGTATTTT. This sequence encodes CASSSPWQGRADTQYF.

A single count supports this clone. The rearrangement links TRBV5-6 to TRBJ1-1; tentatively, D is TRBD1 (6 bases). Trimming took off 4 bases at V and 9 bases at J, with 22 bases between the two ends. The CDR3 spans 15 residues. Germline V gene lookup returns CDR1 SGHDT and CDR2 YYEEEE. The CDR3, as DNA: TGTGCCAGCAGCCTCGGCCCCCCGGGGGCTAGGCAAGCTTTCTTT. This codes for CASSLGPPGARQAFF. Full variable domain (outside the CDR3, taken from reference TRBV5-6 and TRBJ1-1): DAGVTQSPTHLIKTRGQQVTLRCSPKSGHDTVSWYQQALGQGPQFIFQYYEEEERQRGNFPDRFSGHQFPNYSSELNVNALLLGDSALYLCASSLGPPGARQAFFGQGTRLTVV.

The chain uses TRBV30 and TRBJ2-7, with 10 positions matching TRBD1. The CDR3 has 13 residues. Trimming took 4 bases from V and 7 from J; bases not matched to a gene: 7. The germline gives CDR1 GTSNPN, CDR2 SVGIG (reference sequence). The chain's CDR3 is CAWTSGTGVEQYF. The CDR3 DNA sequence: TGTGCCTGGACCTCCGGGACAGGGGTGGAGCAGTACTTC. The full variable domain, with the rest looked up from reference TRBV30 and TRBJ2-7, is SQTIHQWPATLVQPVGSPLSLECTVEGTSNPNLYWYRQAAGRGLQLLFYSVGIGQISSEVPQNLSASRPQDRQFILSSKKLLLSDSGFYLCAWTSGTGVEQYFGPGTRLTVT.

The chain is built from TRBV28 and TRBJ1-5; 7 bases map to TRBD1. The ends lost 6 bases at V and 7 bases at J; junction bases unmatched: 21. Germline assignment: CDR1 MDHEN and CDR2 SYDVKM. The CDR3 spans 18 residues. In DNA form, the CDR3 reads TGTGCCAGCAGCCCCTACCACCGACAGGGCCGTAGAAGGCAGCCCCAGCATTTT. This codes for CASSPYHRQGRRRQPQHF.

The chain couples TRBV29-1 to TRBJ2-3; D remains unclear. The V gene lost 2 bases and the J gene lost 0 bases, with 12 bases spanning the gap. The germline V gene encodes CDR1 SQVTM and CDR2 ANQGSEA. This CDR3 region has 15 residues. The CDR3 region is CSVEPPGLSTDTQYF. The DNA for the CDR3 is TGCAGCGTTGAACCCCCCGGGCTGAGCACAGATACGCAGTATTTT.

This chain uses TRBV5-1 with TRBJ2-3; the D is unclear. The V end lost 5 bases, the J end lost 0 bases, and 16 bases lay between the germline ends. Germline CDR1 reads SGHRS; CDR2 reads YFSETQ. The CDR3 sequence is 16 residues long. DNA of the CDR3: TGCGCCAGCAGGCATGGTTTATCGGACAGCACAGATACGCAGTATTTT. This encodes CASRHGLSDSTDTQYF.

This CDR3 reads CASSQDNSAEAFF. CDR3 nucleotides: TGTGCCAGCAGCCAAGATAACTCAGCTGAAGCTTTCTTT. The rearrangement joins TRBV4-2 to TRBJ1-1; D uncertain. The germline gives CDR1 LGHNA, CDR2 YNFKEQ. This CDR3 has 13 amino acids. Trimming removed 0 bases from V and 6 bases from J, with 8 bases in between.

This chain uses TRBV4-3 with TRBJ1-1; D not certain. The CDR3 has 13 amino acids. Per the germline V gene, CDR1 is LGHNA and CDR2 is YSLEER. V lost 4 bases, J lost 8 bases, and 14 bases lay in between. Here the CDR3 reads CASSRIPRAEAFF. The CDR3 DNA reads TGCGCCAGCAGCCGCATCCCTCGGGCAGAAGCTTTCTTT.

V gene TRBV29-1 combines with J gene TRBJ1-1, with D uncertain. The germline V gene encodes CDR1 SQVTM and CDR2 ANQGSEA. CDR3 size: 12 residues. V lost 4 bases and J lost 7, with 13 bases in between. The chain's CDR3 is CSVGGSGLEAFF. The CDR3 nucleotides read TGCAGCGTTGGGGGTTCAGGTCTTGAAGCTTTCTTT.

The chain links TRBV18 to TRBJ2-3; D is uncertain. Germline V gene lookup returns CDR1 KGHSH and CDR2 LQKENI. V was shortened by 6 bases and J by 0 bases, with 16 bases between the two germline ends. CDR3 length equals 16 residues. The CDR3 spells CASSKEGDPSTDTQYF. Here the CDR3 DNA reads TGTGCCAGCTCGAAGGAAGGAGACCCTAGCACAGATACGCAGTATTTT.

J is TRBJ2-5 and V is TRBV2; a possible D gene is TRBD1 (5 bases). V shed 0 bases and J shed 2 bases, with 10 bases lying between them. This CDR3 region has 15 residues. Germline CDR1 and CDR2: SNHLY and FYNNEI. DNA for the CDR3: TGTGCCAGCAGTGAAGCAGGGGCGGCACAAGAGACCCAGTACTTC. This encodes CASSEAGAAQETQYF.

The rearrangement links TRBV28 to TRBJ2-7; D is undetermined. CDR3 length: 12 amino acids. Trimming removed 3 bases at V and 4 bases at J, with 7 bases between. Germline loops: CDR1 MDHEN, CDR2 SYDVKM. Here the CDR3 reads CASSFMGYEQYF. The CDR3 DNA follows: TGTGCCAGCAGTTTTATGGGTTACGAGCAGTACTTC. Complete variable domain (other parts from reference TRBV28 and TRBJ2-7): DVKVTQSSRYLVKRTGEKVFLECVQDMDHENMFWYRQDPGLGLRLIYFSYDVKMKEKGDIPEGYSVSREKKERFSLILESASTNQTSMYLCASSFMGYEQYFGPGTRLTVT.

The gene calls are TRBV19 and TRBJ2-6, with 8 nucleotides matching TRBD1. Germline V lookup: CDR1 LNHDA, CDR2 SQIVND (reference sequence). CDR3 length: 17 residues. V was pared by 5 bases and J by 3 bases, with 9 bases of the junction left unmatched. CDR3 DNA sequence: TGTGCCAGTAGTGACAGGGGCTCAAGGAATGGGGCCAACGTCCTGACTTTC. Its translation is CASSDRGSRNGANVLTF.

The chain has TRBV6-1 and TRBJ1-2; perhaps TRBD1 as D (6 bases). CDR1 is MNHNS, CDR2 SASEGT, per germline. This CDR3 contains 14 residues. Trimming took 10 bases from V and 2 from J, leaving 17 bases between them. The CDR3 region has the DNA TGTGCCACCCCCGCGGGTACAGGGAACTATGGCTACACCTTC. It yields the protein CATPAGTGNYGYTF.

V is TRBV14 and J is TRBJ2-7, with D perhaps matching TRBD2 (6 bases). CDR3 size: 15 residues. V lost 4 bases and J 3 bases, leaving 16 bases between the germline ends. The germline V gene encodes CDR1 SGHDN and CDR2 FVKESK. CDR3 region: CASSRTEGLYYEQYF. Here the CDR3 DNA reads TGTGCCAGCAGCCGAACGGAGGGCCTATACTACGAGCAGTACTTC.

CDR3 loop: CASSTTSGFSYEQYF. CDR3 in DNA: TGTGCCAGCAGTACTACTAGCGGCTTCTCCTACGAGCAGTACTTC. V usage is TRBV27 and J usage is TRBJ2-7, with TRBD2 identical over 8 bases. This CDR3 spans 15 amino acids. The trim removed 5 bases at V and 0 bases at J, leaving 6 bases unmatched. The germline gives CDR1 MNHEY, CDR2 SMNVEV (reference sequence).

CDR3 DNA: TGCGCCAGCAGCCAAGATGGGCTCAGGAGCTCCTACGAGCAGTACTTC. Protein sequence: CASSQDGLRSSYEQYF. The chain carries TRBV4-1 and TRBJ2-7, with D hard to call. CDR1 is MGHRA, CDR2 YSYEKL, per germline. Trimming cost V 0 bases and J 0 bases, with 12 bases left between them. The length of the CDR3 is 16 residues.

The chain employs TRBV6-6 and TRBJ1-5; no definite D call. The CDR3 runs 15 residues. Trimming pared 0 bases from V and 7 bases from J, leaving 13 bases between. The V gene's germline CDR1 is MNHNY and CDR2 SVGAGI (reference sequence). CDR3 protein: CASSYSTGSGQPQHF. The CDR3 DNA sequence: TGTGCCAGCAGTTACTCGACGGGCAGTGGACAGCCCCAGCATTTT.

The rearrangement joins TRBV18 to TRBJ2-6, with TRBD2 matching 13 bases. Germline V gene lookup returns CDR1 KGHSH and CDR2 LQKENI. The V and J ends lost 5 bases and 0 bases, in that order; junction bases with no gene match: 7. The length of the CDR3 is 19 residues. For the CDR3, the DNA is TGTGCCAGCTCATTCGGACTAGCGGGAGTGTACTCTGGGGCCAACGTCCTGACTTTC. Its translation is CASSFGLAGVYSGANVLTF.

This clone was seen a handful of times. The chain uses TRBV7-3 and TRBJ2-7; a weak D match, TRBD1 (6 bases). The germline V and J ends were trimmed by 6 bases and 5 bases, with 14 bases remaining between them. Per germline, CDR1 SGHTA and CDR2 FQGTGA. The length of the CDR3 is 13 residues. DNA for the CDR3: TGTGCCAGCAGTGAAACAGGGCGGAACGAGCAGTACTTC. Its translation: CASSETGRNEQYF.

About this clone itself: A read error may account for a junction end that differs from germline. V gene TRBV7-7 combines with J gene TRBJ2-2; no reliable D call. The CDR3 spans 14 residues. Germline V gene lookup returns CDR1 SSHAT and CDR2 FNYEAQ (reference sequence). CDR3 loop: CASSLDGDTGELFF. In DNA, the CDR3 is TGTGCTAGCAGCTTAGATGGCGACACCGGGGAGCTGTTTTTT. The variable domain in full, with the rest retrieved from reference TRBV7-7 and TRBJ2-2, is GAGVSQSPRYKVTKRGQDVTLRCDPISSHATLYWYQQALGQGPEFLTYFNYEAQPDKSGLPSDRFSAERPEGSISTLTIQRTEQRDSAMYRCASSLDGDTGELFFGEGSRLTVL.